This TCR beta chain was found in a study of beta chain features in type 1 diabetes (dated by TCRdb to 2017 to 2018). About the investigation overall: Mean age, gender distribution, total cell number and subset yield were not different between patients and healthy donors. In the study, TCRB repertoires of sorted circulating CD4+ T cell subsets from recently diagnosed type 1 diabetes patients were compared with those of matched healthy donors. A total of roughly 100 million sorted cells were examined across all samples, and the number of cells per subset was strongly correlated with RNA yield. Regulatory and stem cell-like memory subsets were obtained from only 8 patients and roughly eight healthy donors, while naive and central memory subsets were obtained from all 30 or so donors.

From each donor, a single peripheral blood sample of about 116 mL on average was drawn into heparinised tubes. Using a panel that included CD45RO, CCR7, CD25, CD127, CD95 and CD27, naive, central memory, regulatory and stem cell-like memory CD4+ T cells were sorted on a BD FACSAria II. Purity was above 95% for every sorted population. PBMCs were separated immediately by Lymphoprep density gradient centrifugation and were stained directly, without being cultured. So that batch effects would be minimized, each experiment stained and sorted samples in pairs, pairing one healthy donor with one patient. All of the isolated RNA was reverse transcribed with the High Capacity cDNA Reverse Transcription Kit, so expressed TCRB transcripts were sequenced. Deep immunoSEQ sequencing was applied to naive, central memory and regulatory T cell samples, giving an average of roughly 3.5 million total reads per sample. After sorted cells were lysed in RLT buffer, RNA was extracted with DNase-treated RNeasy Micro or Mini kits, with the choice depending on cell number. To prevent cross-contamination, every cell subset was processed on its own, while patient and healthy donor samples were processed together. The immunoSEQ multiplex PCR was used to amplify TCRB sequences from cDNA, yielding 87-bp fragments that span the CDR3 region. Sequencing of the amplicons was performed on the Illumina HiSeq platform. For the original study's pipeline: PCR bias was computationally corrected using synthetic template baselines, reads within Hamming distance 2 were collapsed, and singletons that could not be merged were discarded. Reads were aligned against IMGT so that V, D and J genes, CDR3 length and insertions or deletions at six rearrangement sites could be assigned. Within each subset, clonotype counts were normalized to sorted cell number, and only after that were true diversity and Gini coefficients computed with the tcR R package. The overlap coefficient, calculated on TCRB nucleotide sequences, was used to quantify repertoire sharing. As a proxy for the pre-selection repertoire, out-of-frame TCRB sequences from naive cells were analyzed. TCRdb carries this immuneACCESS record with in-frame sequences only. Its versions omit some clonotypes, under half of them owing to an unresolved V gene in the studies checked, with the rest unexplained. V and J calls and clone size are copied from that table; D and trimming were computed from the DNA. This sample has about 300,000 clones in its table, and about 14% of those were observed once. Approximately 0.016% of the sample belongs to the ten largest clones.

What the study reported, not specific to this receptor: At VDJ recombination sites, type 1 diabetes patients had fewer insertions and more deleted nucleotides, which implies abnormalities in thymic rearrangement. Because cDNA was sequenced instead of genomic DNA, activated cells with high expression could be over-represented, although the groups did not differ in activation or CD3 levels. PCR might favor shorter templates, but patient and control samples were amplified and corrected together, so any skew would affect both groups equally. A moderate but significant shortening of TCRB CDR3 length was observed in type 1 diabetes patients in all four CD4+ subsets. The naive, central memory and regulatory TCRB repertoires appeared to resemble one another more closely among patients than among healthy donors. Only small numbers of individuals were included in the HLA sub-analyses, which left unresolved whether HLA type had any influence on TCRB rearrangement.

In regard to this clone: No antigen is known for it. No base quality values were provided; no much bigger clone lies one nucleotide off.

V and J lose 3 bases and 4 bases, and a span of 4 bases separates them. From cysteine to phenylalanine, the CDR3 is 11 amino acids long. This entry keeps only the CDR3 DNA: 33 bases, framed from base 1. Per the germline V gene (reference sequence), SEHNR is the CDR1 and FQNEAQ is the CDR2. This sequence was found in a woman between 18 and 29 years old with type 1 diabetes. The rearranged chain carries TRBV7-9 and TRBJ2-7, with the D gene not confidently named. The sequenced sample was naive CD4+ T cells from blood. Sample cell subset or site, as interpreted from the label and publication: true naive CD4+ T cells. The nucleotides are TGTGCCAGCAGCTTTCAGTACGAGCAGTACTTC. The translation is CASSFQYEQYF. When the CDR3 is completed using the reference TRBV7-9 and TRBJ2-7 genes on either side, the full variable domain is DTGVSQNPRHKITKRGQNVTFRCDPISEHNRLYWYRQTLGQGPEFLTYFQNEAQLEKSRLLSDRFSAERPKGSFSTLEIQRTEQGDSAMYLCASSFQYEQYFGPGTRLTVT.